This T cell receptor beta chain was captured by sequencing in a study of cytomegalovirus exposure and HLA in healthy donors. Study results and limitations: Available immune exposure information covered CMV serostatus only. Cytomegalovirus-associated TCR beta chains were listed, numbering 150 to 200. Later findings reportedly placed an Asian-associated ancestry cluster below the approximately 670-donor mean for N-insertions.

Points on this clone: No antigen is known for it.

CDR1 LNHDA and CDR2 SQIVND come from the germline V gene (reference sequence). The CDR3 totals 13 residues. V was clipped by 0 bases and J by 7 bases; unmatched bases: 1. The PCR used 60 Vbeta and 13 Jbeta primers. The assay was immunoSEQ multiplex PCR, and TCRdb's table has in-frame clones only and misses some. The sample contains some 97,000 clones, 84% of which appear only once. The rearrangement joins TRBV19 to TRBJ1-2; 8 bases map to TRBD1. The source is a woman between 18 and 29 years old in good health and CMV-seronegative. The sequenced sample was PBMCs. This CDR3 reads CASSIDRGLGYTF. The CDR3 bases are TGTGCCAGTAGTATAGACAGGGGGCTTGGCTACACCTTC.